The TCR beta chain under discussion was sequenced for a study of beta chain features in type 1 diabetes. Study summary: Age, gender, cell numbers and subset yield matched between patients and controls. Study-level points and caveats: VDJ junctions from patients with type 1 diabetes contained fewer insertions and more deletions. TCRB repertoires of naive, central memory and Treg cells appeared more similar among patients than among healthy donors. Across all four CD4+ subsets, people with type 1 diabetes showed modestly shorter TCRB CDR3s.

CD45RO/CCR7/CD25/CD127/CD95/CD27 staining was used to isolate CD4+ naive, central memory, regulatory and stem cell-like memory cells by sorting. Concerning this clone: Its antigen is currently unknown.

The investigators reverse transcribed all of the isolated RNA, so they sequenced expressed TCRB transcripts. TCRdb's table, derived via immunoSEQ multiplex PCR, lists solely in-frame clones and lacks some. Altogether around 160,000 clones are present, 9% being singletons, with the ten largest covering about 0.7%. Germline V gene data show CDR1 as SEHNR and CDR2 as FQNEAQ (reference sequence). With V trimmed by 4 bases and J by 6 bases, 6 bases remained unmatched. The CDR3 spans 14 residues. The chain joins TRBV7-9 to TRBJ1-2, with 9 bases fitting TRBD1. This sequence was found in a woman in her twenties or thirties with type 1 diabetes. The sequenced sample consisted of central memory CD4+ T cells from blood. The CDR3 DNA reads as TGTGCCAGCAGCTCGAGGGACAGGGTAGATGGCTACACCTTC. As protein: CASSSRDRVDGYTF.